This T cell receptor (beta chain) was profiled in a study of T cell responses to AZD1222 COVID-19 vaccine. Overall study findings and caveats: Spike-spanning, vaccine-associated CD4 TCRs were dominant at 160-218 and 743-854.

Measured with immunoSEQ multiplex PCR; TCRdb has only the in-frame clones, and not every one. The repertoire holds about 130,000 clones, with just over 90% as singletons. The CDR3 has 15 amino acids. The germline gives CDR1 LGHNA, CDR2 YSLEER. The junction had 5 bases not matched to a gene; V was cut back by 0 bases and J by 7 bases. As to this clone: Its antigen is as yet unknown.

This sample comprised peripheral blood, obtained on day 0 of AZD1222 vaccination. This chain uses TRBV4-3 with TRBJ2-5; 10 nucleotides match TRBD2. This receptor was obtained from an adult in good health. CDR3 nucleotide sequence: TGCGCCAGCAGCCAAGAGAGCGGGGGGGCCGGGACCCAGTACTTC. Protein: CASSQESGGAGTQYF.